Shown below are 22 T cell receptor beta chains from a single sample sequenced in a study of cytomegalovirus exposure and HLA in healthy donors. The PCR was carried out with 60 Vbeta primers and 13 Jbeta primers. Generated by immunoSEQ multiplex PCR, the TCRdb table keeps only in-frame clones and is missing some. Of 130,000 to 150,000 clones listed, approximately 80% were seen once; the top ten hold 1% to 1.5%. The sequenced sample consisted of PBMCs. The receptors shown here come from a male donor in good health and CMV-seropositive.

V usage is TRBV5-5 and J usage is TRBJ2-7, with 10 bases aligning to TRBD2. The CDR3 is 14 residues long. V shed 2 bases, J shed 4 bases, and the junction held 3 bases outside the gene matches. Germline V CDR1 and CDR2: SGHKS, YYEKEE (reference sequence). This chain's CDR3 is CASSLSSGGYEQYF. The CDR3, as DNA: TGTGCCAGCAGCTTATCTAGCGGGGGTTACGAGCAGTACTTC.

This chain uses TRBV7-6 with TRBJ2-2, with a possible D match to TRBD1 (5 bases). Deletions cut 5 bases from V and 7 bases from J, with 8 bases between. The CDR3 spans 12 residues. The V gene's germline CDR1 is SGHVS and CDR2 FNYEAQ. CDR3 nucleotide sequence: TGTGCCAGCAGCGCAGGGTACGGGGAGCTGTTTTTT. It is translated as CASSAGYGELFF.

The genes are TRBV9 and TRBJ1-3; 7 bases line up with TRBD1. Germline V gives CDR1 SGDLS, CDR2 YYNGEE. This CDR3 has 16 residues. Trimming removed 1 base from V and 4 bases from J; junction bases left unmatched: 8. This chain's CDR3 is CASSVFEGATGNTIYF. The CDR3 coding sequence is TGTGCCAGCAGCGTATTCGAGGGGGCGACCGGAAACACCATATATTTT.

The V and J genes are TRBV7-3 and TRBJ2-1, with D maybe TRBD1 (6 bases). Trimming left V 3 bases short and J 0 bases short, with 9 bases between. The germline CDR1 and CDR2 sequences are SGHTA and FQGTGA. The CDR3 is 15 amino acids. This CDR3 is CASSFTGSSYNEQFF. The CDR3 region has the DNA TGTGCCAGCAGCTTCACAGGGAGCTCCTACAATGAGCAGTTCTTC.

This sequence joins TRBV6-5 and TRBJ2-3; TRBD2 matches 8 bases. Germline V gene data show CDR1 as MNHEY and CDR2 as SVGAGI. This CDR3 comprises 15 residues. Trimming cost V 8 bases and J 2 bases; bases outside gene matches: 9. The CDR3 DNA sequence: TGTGCCAGCTCCCTTGGCGGGAGGACCACAGATACGCAGTATTTT. This translates into CASSLGGRTTDTQYF.

This clone came up once. The chain has TRBV5-1 and TRBJ2-3; TRBD2 aligns across 13 bases. Germline V gene data show CDR1 as SGHRS and CDR2 as YFSETQ. The junction had 19 bases not matched to a gene; V was cut back by 4 bases and J by 8 bases. This CDR3 contains 19 residues. CDR3 loop: CASSKSGTSGAPPKVTQYF. As DNA, the CDR3 is TGCGCCAGCAGCAAATCCGGGACTAGCGGGGCCCCACCCAAAGTTACGCAGTATTTT.

The rearrangement links TRBV14 to TRBJ2-1, with D maybe TRBD1 (5 bases). Germline V CDR1 and CDR2: SGHDN, FVKESK. The V end was cut by 1 base, the J end by 3 bases, with 13 bases between. CDR3 length: 16 residues. The CDR3 spells CASSQAQGVYYNEQFF. The CDR3 DNA is TGTGCCAGCAGCCAAGCACAAGGGGTGTACTACAATGAGCAGTTCTTC.

This clone was detected only a few times. The chain has TRBV13 and TRBJ2-2; 9 nucleotides agree with TRBD1. The junction had 21 bases not matched to a gene; V was cut back by 4 bases and J by 3 bases. Germline-derived CDR1 and CDR2 are PRHDT and FYEKMQ (reference sequence). This CDR3 is built from 21 residues. In DNA form, the CDR3 reads TGTGCCAGCAGCTACGCCCCCGGGACGTTACAGGGGGCGCAAGACACCGGGGAGCTGTTTTTT. Encoded protein: CASSYAPGTLQGAQDTGELFF.

The rearrangement links TRBV13 to TRBJ2-1, with a possible D match to TRBD2 (6 bases). The length of the CDR3 is 15 residues. Germline-derived CDR1 and CDR2 are PRHDT and FYEKMQ (reference sequence). V lost 5 bases to trimming and J lost 4 bases, with 15 bases between them. The CDR3 sequence is CASSLYGGRYNEQFF. Here the CDR3 DNA reads TGTGCCAGCAGCCTGTACGGGGGACGGTACAATGAGCAGTTCTTC. Supplemented by reference TRBV13 and TRBJ2-1, the full variable domain reads AAGVIQSPRHLIKEKRETATLKCYPIPRHDTVYWYQQGPGQDPQFLISFYEKMQSDKGSIPDRFSAQQFSDYHSELNMSSLELGDSALYFCASSLYGGRYNEQFFGPGTRLTVL.

This clone was picked up one time. V is TRBV6-4 and J is TRBJ2-5; 14 nucleotides agree with TRBD2. This CDR3 has 16 amino acids. Unmatched junction bases numbered 5, after V lost 7 bases and J lost 1 base. CDR1 and CDR2 from the germline V gene are MRHNA and SNTAGT. In DNA form, the CDR3 reads TGTGCCAGCATGGGACTAGCGGGAGTTTCCCAAGAGACCCAGTACTTC. Protein: CASMGLAGVSQETQYF.

The chain combines TRBV21-1 with TRBJ2-1; TRBD2, the D gene given by the table, was not confirmed from the DNA. TRBV21-1 is an annotated pseudogene. The CDR3 extends over 13 amino acids. CDR3 in DNA: TGTGCCAGCACCCTCGGTACCGGAAGCGAACAGTTCTTC. It yields the protein CASTLGTGSEQFF.

The V gene is TRBV29-1, the J gene TRBJ2-1; 10 nucleotides match TRBD2. Losses at the gene ends were 4 bases for V and 10 bases for J; bases not matched to a gene: 7. From germline, CDR1 is SQVTM and CDR2 ANQGSEA. The CDR3 is made up of 13 amino acids. CDR3 nucleotide sequence: TGCAGCGTTGCCCCCGAGGGACTAGCGGAGCAGTTCTTC. It specifies CSVAPEGLAEQFF.

The CDR3 region has the DNA TGTGCCAGCAGCTGGACGGAGGAATATGGCTACACCTTC. This codes for CASSWTEEYGYTF. This chain links TRBV7-2 with TRBJ1-2; D gene unclear. The V gene lost 4 bases and the J gene lost 5 bases, with 11 bases spanning the gap. CDR3 length equals 13 residues. Per germline, CDR1 SGHTA and CDR2 FQGNSA.

This chain connects TRBV27 to TRBJ2-1; the match to TRBD1 covers 7 bases. The CDR3 extends over 14 amino acids. The trim removed 6 bases at V and 2 bases at J, leaving 4 bases unmatched. CDR1 is MNHEY, CDR2 SMNVEV, per germline (reference sequence). CDR3 sequence (DNA): TGTGCCAGCAGCAGGACAGGTACCTACAATGAGCAGTTCTTC. Its protein is CASSRTGTYNEQFF.

The chain couples TRBV14 to TRBJ2-7; D possibly corresponds to TRBD2 (5 bases). The CDR3 extends over 16 amino acids. Germline CDR1 reads SGHDN; CDR2 reads FVKESK. V was clipped by 1 base and J by 2 bases, with 15 bases between them. The CDR3 here is CASSQAVERRAYEQYF. The CDR3 region has the DNA TGTGCCAGCAGCCAAGCGGTTGAGCGGAGAGCCTACGAGCAGTACTTC.

This clone has a handful of counts. The chain combines TRBV5-1 with TRBJ2-1, with a tentative D call TRBD2 (7 bases). The CDR3 is 19 residues long. From germline, CDR1 is SGHRS and CDR2 YFSETQ. V shed 0 bases and J shed 9 bases, with 28 bases lying between them. The CDR3 sequence is CASSLVRLSVGGPKSEQFF. The CDR3 DNA reads TGCGCCAGCAGCTTGGTGCGTCTATCGGTGGGGGGGCCGAAAAGTGAGCAGTTCTTC.

The chain's CDR3 is CASSEEESTGELFF. CDR3 nucleotide sequence: TGTGCCAGCAGTGAGGAGGAAAGCACCGGGGAGCTGTTTTTT. The rearrangement joins TRBV2 to TRBJ2-2, with D possibly TRBD2 on 5 matching bases. Trimming stripped 3 bases from V and 4 bases from J, with 9 bases between. The V gene's germline CDR1 is SNHLY and CDR2 FYNNEI. This CDR3 has 14 residues.

This sequence joins TRBV9 and TRBJ2-5, with TRBD1 identical over 7 bases. This CDR3 is 14 amino acids long. J was trimmed by 1 base and V by 4 bases; bases with no gene match: 4. Germline CDR1 is SGDLS and CDR2 is YYNGEE. The CDR3 protein is CASSTGTAQETQYF. The CDR3 DNA is TGTGCCAGCAGCACTGGGACAGCCCAAGAGACCCAGTACTTC.

The CDR3 nucleotides read TGCGCCAGCAGCTCACGGGTAGGCTACGAGCAGTACTTC. As protein: CASSSRVGYEQYF. This sequence joins TRBV5-1 and TRBJ2-7; no reliable D call. The CDR3 extends over 13 amino acids. CDR1 and CDR2 (germline): SGHRS, YFSETQ. The V end was cut by 3 bases, the J end by 3 bases, with 10 bases between.

The chain joins TRBV19 to TRBJ1-1; tentatively, D is TRBD1 (5 bases). CDR3 length: 17 residues. Trimming left V 3 bases short and J 1 base short, with 18 bases between. Germline CDR1 is LNHDA and CDR2 is SQIVND (reference sequence). The DNA for the CDR3 is TGTGCCAGTAGTATTGGCCCCAGGGAGGGTCCGAACACTGAAGCTTTCTTT. The encoded protein is CASSIGPREGPNTEAFF. The whole variable domain, filled in from reference TRBV19 and TRBJ1-1, reads DGGITQSPKYLFRKEGQNVTLSCEQNLNHDAMYWYRQDPGQGLRLIYYSQIVNDFQKGDIAEGYSVSREKKESFPLTVTSAQKNPTAFYLCASSIGPREGPNTEAFFGQGTRLTVV.

The rearrangement links TRBV27 to TRBJ2-7; 12 nucleotides align to TRBD2. Per germline, CDR1 MNHEY and CDR2 SMNVEV (reference sequence). This CDR3 contains 13 residues. V trimming: 6 bases; J trimming: 4 bases; junction bases outside the gene matches: 1. The CDR3 reads CASRLAGGYEQYF. The CDR3 DNA is TGTGCCAGCAGACTAGCGGGAGGTTACGAGCAGTACTTC.

This chain joins TRBV5-4 and TRBJ2-4; 8 nucleotides match TRBD1. This CDR3 has 12 amino acids. Germline trimming cut 10 bases from V and 6 bases from J; bases unmatched to any gene: 6. Germline assignment: CDR1 SGHNT and CDR2 YYREEE (reference sequence). The CDR3 region is CAEDRERNIQYF. Here the CDR3 DNA reads TGTGCCGAGGACAGGGAACGAAACATTCAGTACTTC.